One and the same sample provided the 13 T cell receptor beta chains below, sequenced in a study of T-cell reconstitution after alpha-beta-depleted transplantation in children. It was with unique molecular identifiers that the TCRbeta library was prepared. TCRdb reprocessed the PCR reads with MiXCR, giving one entry per CDR3 protein. This table has 450,000 to 550,000 distinct CDR3 sequences, 9.5% to 12% appearing once. The sample in question was PBMCs, mostly from graft donor cells, obtained 180 days after TCRalphabeta/CD19-depleted stem cell transplant. Receptors were obtained from a female patient between 2 and 10 years old who had a stem cell transplant for aplastic anemia, so the T cells may come from the graft donor.

The chain carries TRBV24-1 and TRBJ2-5, with D possibly matching TRBD1 (5 bases). Trimming shortened V by 8 bases and J by 5 bases, and 20 bases separated the two germline ends. The CDR3 loop spans 15 amino acids. Germline values: CDR1 KGHDR, CDR2 SFDVKD. The CDR3 region is CATTYGLRVEETQYF. Here the CDR3 DNA reads TGTGCCACCACCTATGGTCTCAGGGTCGAGGAGACCCAGTACTTC.

The table lists this clonotype with a few counts. The gene calls are TRBV6-1 and TRBJ1-5; the match to TRBD1 covers 7 bases. Germline values: CDR1 MNHNS, CDR2 SASEGT. This CDR3 has 17 residues. V trimming: 5 bases; J trimming: 0 bases; junction bases outside the gene matches: 10. The CDR3 DNA sequence: TGTGCCAGCAGTCTATCAGACAGGGTGAATAGCAATCAGCCCCAGCATTTT. It translates to CASSLSDRVNSNQPQHF.

The J gene is TRBJ2-7, the V gene TRBV6-2 or TRBV6-3; D ambiguous. The CDR3 spans 13 residues. V was pared by 2 bases and J by 2 bases, with 7 bases between. Germline V CDR1 and CDR2: MNHEY, SVGEGT. CDR3 amino acids: CASSYLGPYEQYF. CDR3 sequence (DNA): TGTGCCAGCAGTTACCTTGGACCCTACGAGCAGTACTTC.

This clonotype was observed a few times. The chain carries TRBV12-3 or TRBV12-4 and TRBJ2-7, with a tentative D call TRBD2 (5 bases). This CDR3 is built from 14 residues. V was trimmed by 6 bases and J by 2 bases, leaving 14 bases between them. CDR3 residues: CASSEGGPPYEQYF. CDR3 coding DNA: TGTGCCAGCAGCGAGGGCGGGCCCCCCTACGAGCAGTACTTC.

This clonotype has a handful of counts. The chain is built from TRBV20-1 and TRBJ2-1; D uncertain. Trimming removed 6 bases from V and 3 bases from J, with 15 bases in between. The germline CDR1 and CDR2 sequences are DFQATT and SNEGSKA (reference sequence). The CDR3 loop spans 14 amino acids. The CDR3 DNA reads TGCAGTGCAAGGGATGCCAGCTTCTACAATGAGCAGTTCTTC. It encodes CSARDASFYNEQFF.

The genes are TRBV4-2 and TRBJ2-1; 13 nucleotides align to TRBD2. CDR1 is LGHNA and CDR2 is YNFKEQ in the germline V gene. J was trimmed by 7 bases and V by 4 bases; bases with no gene match: 13. CDR3 size: 18 residues. The CDR3 DNA reads TGTGCCAGCAGCCCGGGACTAGCGGGACACCTAGGGGCTAATGAGCAGTTCTTC. Amino acid sequence: CASSPGLAGHLGANEQFF.

The chain employs TRBV14 and TRBJ2-5; D is uncertain. Germline CDR1 reads SGHDN; CDR2 reads FVKESK. V was cut by 0 bases and J by 5 bases, with 22 bases left in between. The CDR3 is 18 amino acids. CDR3 sequence reads: CASSQEMFGRRIGETQYF. The DNA for the CDR3 is TGTGCCAGCAGCCAAGAAATGTTCGGGCGCCGGATAGGTGAGACCCAGTACTTC.

This sequence joins TRBV14 and TRBJ2-1; the D call may be TRBD1 or TRBD2 (5 bases each). Germline CDR1 SGHDN, CDR2 FVKESK. V was cut by 4 bases and J by 3 bases, with 13 bases left in between. This CDR3 spans 15 amino acids. CDR3 sequence (DNA): TGTGCCAGCAGCCCAAAGCGAGGGGACTACAATGAGCAGTTCTTC. Amino acids: CASSPKRGDYNEQFF.

A single count supports this clonotype. The genes are TRBV11-2 and TRBJ2-1, with 9 bases that match TRBD2. Germline V gene lookup returns CDR1 SGHAT and CDR2 FQNNGV. The junction had 14 bases not matched to a gene; V was cut back by 0 bases and J by 5 bases. This CDR3 comprises 19 residues. DNA of the CDR3: TGTGCCAGCAGCTTAGACTTAGCGGGGGCGGCTAGCAGACACAATGAGCAGTTCTTC. It translates to CASSLDLAGAASRHNEQFF. Together with reference TRBV11-2 and TRBJ2-1, the CDR3 gives the full variable domain: EAGVAQSPRYKIIEKRQSVAFWCNPISGHATLYWYQQILGQGPKLLIQFQNNGVVDDSQLPKDRFSAERLKGVDSTLKIQPAKLEDSAVYLCASSLDLAGAASRHNEQFFGPGTRLTVL.

This chain connects TRBV6-1 to TRBJ1-1, with unresolved D. This CDR3 has 11 amino acids. Germline V gene data show CDR1 as MNHNS and CDR2 as SASEGT. Trimming pared 2 bases from V and 10 bases from J, leaving 8 bases between. Written as DNA, the CDR3 is TGTGCCAGCAGTGAAATCCCGGGAGCTTTCTTT. Translating gives CASSEIPGAFF.

This chain connects TRBV6-2 or TRBV6-3 to TRBJ2-1; 7 bases match TRBD2. Germline-derived CDR1 and CDR2 are MNHEY and SVGEGT. The CDR3 covers 15 residues. The V and J ends lost 7 bases and 11 bases, in that order; junction bases with no gene match: 17. This CDR3 is CASNIPGLPGLQQFF. Here the CDR3 DNA reads TGTGCCAGCAACATACCGGGACTACCGGGATTACAGCAGTTCTTC.

This clonotype turned up a few times. The V call is TRBV11-2, the J call TRBJ2-6; D not certain. Trimming left V 5 bases short and J 2 bases short, with 13 bases between. Germline CDR1 SGHAT, CDR2 FQNNGV. There are 16 residues in the CDR3. CDR3 in amino acids: CASSIDRLAGANVLTF. In nucleotides, the CDR3 is TGTGCCAGCAGCATCGACCGCTTGGCTGGGGCCAACGTCCTGACTTTC.

V is TRBV15 and J is TRBJ2-1; D ambiguous. Trimming left V 5 bases short and J 0 bases short, with 11 bases between. This CDR3 region has 15 residues. Germline V CDR1 and CDR2: LNHNV, YYDKDF (reference sequence). The CDR3 sequence: CATSGIGSSYNEQFF. The CDR3 bases are TGTGCCACCAGCGGCATAGGAAGCTCCTACAATGAGCAGTTCTTC.